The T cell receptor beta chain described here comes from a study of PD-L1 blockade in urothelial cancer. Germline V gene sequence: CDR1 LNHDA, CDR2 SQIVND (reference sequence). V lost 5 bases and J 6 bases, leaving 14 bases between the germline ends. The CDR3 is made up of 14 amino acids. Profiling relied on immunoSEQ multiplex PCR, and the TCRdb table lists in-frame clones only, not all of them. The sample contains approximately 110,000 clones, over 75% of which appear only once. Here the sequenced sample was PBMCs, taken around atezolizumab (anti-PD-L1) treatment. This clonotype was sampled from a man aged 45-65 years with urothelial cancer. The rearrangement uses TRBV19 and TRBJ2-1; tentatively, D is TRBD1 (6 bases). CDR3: CASSDQGSFNEQFF. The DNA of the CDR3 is TGTGCCAGTAGTGATCAGGGGAGCTTCAATGAGCAGTTCTTC. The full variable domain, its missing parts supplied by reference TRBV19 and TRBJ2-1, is DGGITQSPKYLFRKEGQNVTLSCEQNLNHDAMYWYRQDPGQGLRLIYYSQIVNDFQKGDIAEGYSVSREKKESFPLTVTSAQKNPTAFYLCASSDQGSFNEQFFGPGTRLTVL.